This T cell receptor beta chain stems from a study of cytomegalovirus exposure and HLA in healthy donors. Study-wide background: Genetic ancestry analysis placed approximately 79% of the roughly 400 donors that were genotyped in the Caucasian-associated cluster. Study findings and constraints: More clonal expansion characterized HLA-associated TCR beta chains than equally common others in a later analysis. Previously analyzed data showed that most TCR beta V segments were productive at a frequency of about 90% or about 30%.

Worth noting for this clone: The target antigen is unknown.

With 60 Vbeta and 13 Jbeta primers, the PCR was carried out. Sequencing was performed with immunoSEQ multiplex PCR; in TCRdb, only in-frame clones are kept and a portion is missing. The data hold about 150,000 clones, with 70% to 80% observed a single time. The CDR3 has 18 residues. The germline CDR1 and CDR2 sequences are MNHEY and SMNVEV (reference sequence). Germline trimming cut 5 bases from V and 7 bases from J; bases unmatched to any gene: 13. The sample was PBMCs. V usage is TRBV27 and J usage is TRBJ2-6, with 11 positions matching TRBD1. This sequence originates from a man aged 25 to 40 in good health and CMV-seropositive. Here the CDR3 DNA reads TGTGCCAGCAGTGCCCTCGGACAGGGGGCGGAAAAAGCCAACGTCCTGACTTTC. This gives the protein CASSALGQGAEKANVLTF.